This T cell receptor beta chain derives from a study of blood T cell repertoires in COVID-19. Method: immunoSEQ multiplex PCR; TCRdb's copy keeps in-frame clones and lacks some. The table records 150,000 or so clones, over 80% of them present only once. The sample taken for sequencing was peripheral blood. This receptor was taken from a man aged 30 to 39 with COVID-19, enrolled during active disease.

DNA of the CDR3: TGTGCCAGCAGCTTGGGGGACTTTCGCTCTGGAAACACCATATATTTT. Translating it yields CASSLGDFRSGNTIYF. V and J are TRBV7-6 and TRBJ1-3; TRBD1 might be the D (5 bases). Germline V gene data show CDR1 as SGHVS and CDR2 as FNYEAQ. V gave up 3 bases and J gave up 0 bases, with 12 bases separating them. The CDR3 is made up of 16 amino acids.